The rows below give T cell receptor beta chains drawn from one sample of a study of blood T cells in healthy people across ages. TCRdb reprocessed the 5' RACE reads via MiXCR and lists one record per CDR3 protein. This sample yields 1.5 million to 2 million distinct CDR3 sequences, of which approximately 28% are seen a single time; over 7% belongs to the top ten. The specimen was blood. The receptors stem from a woman in her twenties or thirties in good health. CDR3s include the opening cysteine and the closing phenylalanine or tryptophan. The D gene is left open where the match is weak. Only some rows state a clone size, as once, few, many or a class for expanded clones.

j_gene,v_gene,len,d_gene,abundance,CDR3nt,CDR3aa
TRBJ1-2,TRBV15,16,-,-,TGTGCCACCAGCAGGATAGGGACCGCCGCGGTGGATGGCTACACCTTC,CATSRIGTAAVDGYTF
TRBJ1-3,TRBV12-3/TRBV12-4,14,-,-,TGTGCCAGCAGTTCGGGGATCTCTGGAAACACCATATATTTT,CASSSGISGNTIYF
TRBJ2-4,TRBV15,20,TRBD1,-,TGTGCCACCAGCAGAGAGTTACAGGGGGCGCACCCTTTAGCCAAAAACATTCAGTACTTC,CATSRELQGAHPLAKNIQYF
TRBJ1-1,TRBV5-1,14,-,-,TGCGCCAGCAGCTTTGGGGGGGGGTACGCTGAAGCTTTCTTT,CASSFGGGYAEAFF
TRBJ2-3,TRBV12-3/TRBV12-4,12,-,few,TGTGCCAGCAGTTTGTGGCAGACTACGCAGTATTTT,CASSLWQTTQYF
TRBJ2-7,TRBV11-2,15,TRBD1,many,TGTGCCAGCAGCTCCTTGACAGGGCGGGTTAACGAGCAGTACTTC,CASSSLTGRVNEQYF
TRBJ1-5,TRBV7-4,16,-,few,TGTGCCAGCAGCTTAGCCTCGGGGCAAATCAATCAGCCCCAGCATTTT,CASSLASGQINQPQHF
TRBJ1-4,TRBV7-9,11,-,few,TGTGCCAGTAGCTCCACAGAAAAACTGTTTTTT,CASSSTEKLFF
TRBJ2-5,TRBV20-1,15,-,few,TGCAGTGCTAGAGATCAAGTCGGAGCTATTGAGACCCAGTACTTC,CSARDQVGAIETQYF
TRBJ2-7,TRBV15,15,TRBD2,few,TGTGCCACCAGCAGAGAGACTAGCGGTACCTACGAGCAGTACTTC,CATSRETSGTYEQYF
TRBJ2-3,TRBV5-1,15,-,-,TGCGCCAGCAGCTTTTGGGCTGCGAGCACAGATACGCAGTATTTT,CASSFWAASTDTQYF
TRBJ1-1,TRBV10-3,14,-,-,TGTGCCATCAGTGGCGGGGGAAAGGACACTGAAGCTTTCTTT,CAISGGGKDTEAFF
TRBJ2-1,TRBV6-6,15,-,few,TGTGCCAGCAGCACATACCCAAGCCCCTACAATGAGCAGTTCTTC,CASSTYPSPYNEQFF
TRBJ1-2,TRBV5-1,15,-,many,TGCGCCAGCAGCTTGGGCCAGACTTCTGTCTATGGCTACACCTTC,CASSLGQTSVYGYTF
TRBJ2-1,TRBV7-2,16,-,few,TGTGCCAGCAGCCCTAAGCTTCTCGGAGGGGCCAATGAGCAGTTCTTC,CASSPKLLGGANEQFF
TRBJ2-3,TRBV2,16,TRBD2,once,TGTGCCAGCAGCGCTAGCGGGGGGCCCCGCACAGATACGCAGTATTTT,CASSASGGPRTDTQYF
TRBJ2-5,TRBV5-1,15,-,-,TGCGCCAGCAGCCTCGGTGAGACAAGCCCAGAGACCCAGTACTTC,CASSLGETSPETQYF
TRBJ2-7,TRBV6-6,16,-,few,TGTGCCAGCAGATCCTACCGTGGGCAGGACTCCTACGAGCAGTACTTC,CASRSYRGQDSYEQYF
TRBJ1-1,TRBV5-1,17,TRBD1,-,TGCGCCAGCAGCAAGGACAGGGGGTCGATCATGAACACTGAAGCTTTCTTT,CASSKDRGSIMNTEAFF
TRBJ2-2,TRBV24-1,16,TRBD1,-,TGTGCCACCAGTGATGCAGACAGGGGCAACACCGGGGAGCTGTTTTTT,CATSDADRGNTGELFF
TRBJ2-3,TRBV10-3,14,TRBD2,-,TGTGCCATCAGCCGAGCGGGAGAGGTAGATACGCAGTATTTT,CAISRAGEVDTQYF
TRBJ2-3,TRBV12-3/TRBV12-4,16,-,once,TGTGCCAGCAGTTTGTCGTGCTTGGTCGGAGCAGATGCGCAGTATTTT,CASSLSCLVGADAQYF
TRBJ2-7,TRBV11-2,14,-,many,TGTGCCAGCACCGCCCGGGACACCTCCTACGAGCAGTACTTC,CASTARDTSYEQYF
TRBJ2-7,TRBV10-3,14,TRBD1,-,TGTGCCAGCAGTTTAATGCAGGGGGCGGACGAGCAGTACTTC,CASSLMQGADEQYF
TRBJ2-6,TRBV20-1,16,-,many,TGCAGTGCTAGTAGTAGAGGGGTTCGGGGGGCCAACGTCCTGACTTTC,CSASSRGVRGANVLTF
TRBJ1-1,TRBV7-9,16,-,-,TGTGCCAGCAGACCAGTCTACGGTGACCGAAACACTGAAGCTTTCTTT,CASRPVYGDRNTEAFF
TRBJ1-3,TRBV20-1,12,-,-,TGCAGTGCTAAGCTCGCTGGAAACACCATATATTTT,CSAKLAGNTIYF
TRBJ2-6,TRBV6-1,18,-,-,TGTGCCAGCAGCACAACCGGGACTGCTAGCTCTGGGACCAACGTCCTGACTTTC,CASSTTGTASSGTNVLTF
TRBJ2-1,TRBV20-1,15,TRBD2,-,TGCAGTGCTAGAGGGACGAGCGGGAGAAGGGATGAGCAGTTCTTC,CSARGTSGRRDEQFF
TRBJ1-3,TRBV9,16,-,few,TGTGCCGGCAGCGTAGGTGAAGCCCCTTATGGAAACACCATATATTTT,CAGSVGEAPYGNTIYF
TRBJ2-7,TRBV6-6,15,-,many,TGTGCCAGCAGTTATTCTACACCAACGGGTTACGAGCAGTACTTC,CASSYSTPTGYEQYF
TRBJ1-2,TRBV20-1,12,-,many,TGCAGTGCTGGCTCGGACTACTATGGCTACACCTTC,CSAGSDYYGYTF
TRBJ2-1,TRBV5-1,17,TRBD2,-,TGCGCCAGCAGCTCGGCCGGCGGGGGGCCCGTCTACAATGAGCAGTTCTTC,CASSSAGGGPVYNEQFF
TRBJ2-1,TRBV7-9,16,TRBD2,-,TGTGCCAGCAGCTGGCGACTAGCGGGAGGCGGGGATGAGCAGTTCTTC,CASSWRLAGGGDEQFF
TRBJ2-1,TRBV12-3/TRBV12-4,15,TRBD1,-,TGTGCCAGCAATCTGCAGGGGACAGGGAGAGATGAGCAGTTCTTC,CASNLQGTGRDEQFF
TRBJ2-7,TRBV10-3,12,-,-,TGTGCCATCAGTGGGGCCCTCTACGAGCAGTACTTC,CAISGALYEQYF
TRBJ2-5,TRBV20-1,13,-,many,TGCAGTGCTAGCGGGGAAGGGATTGAGACCCAGTACTTC,CSASGEGIETQYF
TRBJ2-1,TRBV6-5,15,-,-,TGTGCCAGCAGTTACGATTCCACGGGTCAAAATGAGCAGTTCTTC,CASSYDSTGQNEQFF
TRBJ2-7,TRBV20-1,14,TRBD1,-,TGCAGTGCTAGCGGGACAGGGGGGTCCTACGAGCAGTACTTC,CSASGTGGSYEQYF
TRBJ2-2,TRBV2,16,-,-,TGTGCCATGACAAGACAGCCAGTCTCGAACACCGGGGAGCTGTTTTTT,CAMTRQPVSNTGELFF
TRBJ1-2,TRBV20-1,16,TRBD1,-,TGCAGTGCTCCTAAAGGGGCAGGGGGCGCCAACTATGGCTACACCTTC,CSAPKGAGGANYGYTF
TRBJ1-2,TRBV5-1,14,TRBD1,many,TGCGCCAGCAGCCGAGAGGGACAGGACTATGGCTACACCTTC,CASSREGQDYGYTF